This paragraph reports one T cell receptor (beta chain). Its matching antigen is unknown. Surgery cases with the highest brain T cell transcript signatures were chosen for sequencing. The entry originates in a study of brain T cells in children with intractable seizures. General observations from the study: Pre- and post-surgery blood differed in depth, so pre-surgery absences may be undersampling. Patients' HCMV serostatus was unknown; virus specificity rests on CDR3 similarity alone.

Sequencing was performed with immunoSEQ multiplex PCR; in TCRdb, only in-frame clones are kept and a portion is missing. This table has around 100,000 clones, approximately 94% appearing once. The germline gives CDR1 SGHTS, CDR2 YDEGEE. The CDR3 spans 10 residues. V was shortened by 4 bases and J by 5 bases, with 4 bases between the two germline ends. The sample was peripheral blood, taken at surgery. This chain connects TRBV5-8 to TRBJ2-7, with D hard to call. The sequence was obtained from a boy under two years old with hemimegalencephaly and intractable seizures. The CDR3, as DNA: TGTGCCAGCAGCCACCACGAGCAGTACTTC. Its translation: CASSHHEQYF. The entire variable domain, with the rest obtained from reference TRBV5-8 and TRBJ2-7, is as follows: EAGVTQSPTHLIKTRGQQATLRCSPISGHTSVYWYQQALGLGLQFLLWYDEGEERNRGNFPPRFSGRQFPNYSSELNVNALELEDSALYLCASSHHEQYFGPGTRLTVT.